Each of the 23 T cell receptor beta chains below was sequenced from the same sample in a study of cytomegalovirus exposure and HLA in healthy donors. Primers for the PCR totalled 60 Vbeta and 13 Jbeta. Sequencing used immunoSEQ multiplex PCR; TCRdb keeps in-frame clones, though not all of them. The sample yields about 160,000 clones, approximately 80% seen once. Sequences were obtained from PBMCs. These receptors were collected from a man between 35 and 55 years old in good health and CMV-seronegative.

The table lists this clone with a few counts. The rearrangement uses TRBV7-9 and TRBJ2-7, with 7 bases matching TRBD1. The J segment lost 4 bases and the V segment lost 5 bases, leaving 8 bases of the junction unmatched. CDR1 is SEHNR, CDR2 FQNEAQ, per germline (reference sequence). This CDR3 spans 14 amino acids. In nucleotides, the CDR3 is TGTGCCAGCAGCCCAAGGGACAGCCTTTACGAGCAGTACTTC. The encoded protein is CASSPRDSLYEQYF.

The chain carries TRBV5-1 and TRBJ2-2, with TRBD1 identical over 7 bases. J gave up 2 bases and V 4 bases, and 5 bases lay outside the gene matches. The CDR3 is 15 amino acids. Germline lookup yields CDR1 SGHRS and CDR2 YFSETQ. The CDR3 is CASSLQGLNTGELFF. CDR3 coding DNA: TGCGCCAGCAGCCTACAGGGGCTTAACACCGGGGAGCTGTTTTTT.

The V and J genes are TRBV11-2 and TRBJ2-3; 12 bases align to TRBD2. Trimming at V came to 5 bases and at J to 4 bases, leaving 7 bases not matched to a gene. This CDR3 comprises 16 residues. Per germline, CDR1 SGHAT and CDR2 FQNNGV. The CDR3 sequence is CASSPRLAGVADTQYF. In DNA, the CDR3 is TGTGCCAGCAGCCCTAGACTAGCGGGGGTGGCAGATACGCAGTATTTT.

V is TRBV19 and J is TRBJ1-5; unclear D gene. The germline V gene encodes CDR1 LNHDA and CDR2 SQIVND (reference sequence). The CDR3 is made up of 12 amino acids. Trimming stripped 5 bases from V and 6 bases from J, with 8 bases between. In nucleotides, the CDR3 is TGTGCCAGTAGTGGGCGGGTTCAGCCCCAGCATTTT. This sequence encodes CASSGRVQPQHF.

This clone was seen a single time. The chain couples TRBV6-5 to TRBJ1-2; 9 nucleotides align to TRBD1. The CDR3 extends over 15 amino acids. Trimming cost V 0 bases and J 4 bases; bases outside gene matches: 3. CDR1 is MNHEY, CDR2 SVGAGI, per germline. This chain's CDR3 is CASSYSTGGFYGYTF. In nucleotides, the CDR3 is TGTGCCAGCAGTTACTCGACAGGGGGTTTCTATGGCTACACCTTC.

The chain combines TRBV27 with TRBJ2-5, with D tentatively TRBD1 (5 bases). The CDR3 has 14 residues. Germline V CDR1 and CDR2: MNHEY, SMNVEV (reference sequence). Trimming took off 6 bases at V and 7 bases at J, with 18 bases between the two ends. As DNA, the CDR3 is TGTGCCAGCAGGCCGGACACCCATCTTGGGACCCAGTACTTC. Translated, it gives CASRPDTHLGTQYF.

The genes are TRBV5-1 and TRBJ2-3, with 8 bases matching TRBD1. The CDR3 contains 15 residues. The V and J ends lost 7 bases and 1 base, in that order; junction bases with no gene match: 8. Germline V lookup: CDR1 SGHRS, CDR2 YFSETQ. The CDR3 sequence: CASGVDRAGTDTQYF. The CDR3 region has the DNA TGCGCCAGCGGAGTGGACAGGGCCGGCACAGATACGCAGTATTTT.

As DNA, the CDR3 is TGTGCCAGGAAGCGGGGGGCCACCGGGGAGCTGTTTTTT. Amino acid sequence: CARKRGATGELFF. The rearrangement joins TRBV7-9 to TRBJ2-2; 9 nucleotides agree with TRBD2. CDR3 length: 13 residues. From germline, CDR1 is SEHNR and CDR2 FQNEAQ (reference sequence). Trimming at V came to 9 bases and at J to 4 bases, leaving 3 bases not matched to a gene.

V is TRBV7-6 and J is TRBJ1-4; D not certain. Germline lookup yields CDR1 SGHVS and CDR2 FNYEAQ. V lost 5 bases and J 4 bases, leaving 17 bases between the germline ends. This CDR3 is 16 amino acids long. CDR3 region: CASSPSMGGFNEKLFF. The DNA for the CDR3 is TGTGCCAGCAGCCCATCAATGGGAGGTTTTAATGAAAAACTGTTTTTT.

This rearrangement joins TRBV6-5 to TRBJ2-2; 10 bases match TRBD1. Per germline, CDR1 MNHEY and CDR2 SVGAGI. This CDR3 is built from 15 residues. V was clipped by 5 bases and J by 3 bases; unmatched bases: 3. The CDR3: CASSGGTGDTGELFF. CDR3 nucleotide sequence: TGTGCCAGCAGTGGTGGGACAGGGGACACCGGGGAGCTGTTTTTT.

There are a few counts of this clone. The chain recombines TRBV4-3 with TRBJ1-1; tentatively, D is TRBD1 (5 bases). Germline V gene lookup returns CDR1 LGHNA and CDR2 YSLEER. The CDR3 is 13 amino acids. V lost 3 bases and J 11 bases, leaving 16 bases between the germline ends. CDR3 region: CASSQTTRQRAFF. For the CDR3, the DNA is TGCGCCAGCAGCCAGACGACGCGACAGAGGGCTTTCTTT.

The chain combines TRBV30 with TRBJ2-7; 8 bases are a match to TRBD1. The CDR3 totals 15 residues. The germline V gene encodes CDR1 GTSNPN and CDR2 SVGIG (reference sequence). Germline trimming cut 3 bases from V and 6 bases from J; bases unmatched to any gene: 13. The DNA of the CDR3 is TGTGCCTGGAGGGACACGGGACAGGTCGCCGGCGAGCAGTACTTC. It translates to CAWRDTGQVAGEQYF.

The chain joins TRBV5-1 to TRBJ1-2; tentative D call: TRBD1 (5 bases). There are 14 residues in the CDR3. V lost 4 bases, J lost 3 bases, and 13 bases lay in between. Germline-derived CDR1 and CDR2 are SGHRS and YFSETQ. CDR3 nucleotide sequence: TGCGCCAGCAGCCCCTCGCTAGGGGACTATGGCTACACCTTC. Protein: CASSPSLGDYGYTF.

The chain carries TRBV7-2 and TRBJ2-2; TRBD2 agrees at 7 bases. This CDR3 has 14 amino acids. Germline lookup yields CDR1 SGHTA and CDR2 FQGNSA. Losses at the gene ends were 10 bases for V and 4 bases for J; bases not matched to a gene: 9. The CDR3 sequence is CATRTRAFTGELFF. DNA of the CDR3: TGTGCCACCCGGACTAGAGCCTTCACCGGGGAGCTGTTTTTT.

This clone was found once. CDR3 loop: CASSSAGPTSSGNTIYF. In DNA, the CDR3 is TGTGCCAGCAGTTCGGCAGGGCCGACTTCCTCTGGAAACACCATATATTTT. The chain joins TRBV28 to TRBJ1-3; the D gene is possibly TRBD1 (5 bases). The CDR3 consists of 17 residues. V shed 4 bases and J shed 0 bases, with 16 bases lying between them. From germline, CDR1 is MDHEN and CDR2 SYDVKM.

The chain combines TRBV7-9 with TRBJ2-2; D call uncertain. The CDR3 has 16 amino acids. The V gene lost 1 base and the J gene lost 1 base, with 10 bases spanning the gap. Germline loops: CDR1 SEHNR, CDR2 FQNEAQ (reference sequence). CDR3 sequence (DNA): TGTGCCAGCAGCTTAGGGGCTGGCCAGAACACCGGGGAGCTGTTTTTT. This sequence encodes CASSLGAGQNTGELFF.

The genes are TRBV13 and TRBJ2-7; D is unclear. Per the germline V gene, CDR1 is PRHDT and CDR2 is FYEKMQ (reference sequence). The CDR3 is 15 residues long. Trimming took off 0 bases at V and 2 bases at J, with 11 bases between the two ends. CDR3 sequence (DNA): TGTGCCAGCAGCTTAGGTCCGGCAGCGACCTACGAGCAGTACTTC. Its protein product is CASSLGPAATYEQYF.

Remarks on this clone: Other DNA sequences in the same sample also yield this CDR3. The chain recombines TRBV9 with TRBJ2-3; no definite D call. The CDR3 runs to 12 residues. The germline V gene has CDR1 SGDLS and CDR2 YYNGEE. V lost 4 bases and J lost 0, with 3 bases in between. The CDR3 here is CASSPSTDTQYF. The CDR3 bases are TGTGCCAGCAGCCCGAGCACAGATACGCAGTATTTT.

This sequence joins TRBV10-3 and TRBJ2-3; 10 nucleotides line up with TRBD2. The germline V gene has CDR1 ENHRY and CDR2 SYGVKD. J was trimmed by 6 bases and V by 5 bases; bases with no gene match: 8. The CDR3 contains 15 residues. The CDR3 sequence is CAISSLAGAGDTQYF. The CDR3, as DNA: TGTGCCATCAGTTCGCTAGCGGGGGCGGGGGATACGCAGTATTTT.

This sequence joins TRBV7-6 and TRBJ2-5, with D unclear. The length of the CDR3 is 13 residues. Germline lookup yields CDR1 SGHVS and CDR2 FNYEAQ. Trimming pared 5 bases from V and 3 bases from J, leaving 10 bases between. The CDR3 DNA follows: TGTGCCAGCAGCCCCTACTCGGAAGAGACCCAGTACTTC. Its translation: CASSPYSEETQYF.

The chain couples TRBV6-6 to TRBJ2-1, with 10 bases lining up with TRBD1. The CDR3 totals 15 residues. Unmatched junction bases numbered 5, after V lost 5 bases and J lost 4 bases. Germline V lookup: CDR1 MNHNY, CDR2 SVGAGI (reference sequence). The CDR3 region has the DNA TGTGCCAGCAGTCAAAGGGACAGGGGATACAATGAGCAGTTCTTC. This gives the protein CASSQRDRGYNEQFF.

The V call is TRBV10-3, the J call TRBJ2-1; 13 bases match TRBD2. V trimming: 2 bases; J trimming: 5 bases; junction bases outside the gene matches: 3. The germline V gene encodes CDR1 ENHRY and CDR2 SYGVKD. CDR3 length: 16 amino acids. CDR3 loop: CAISEGGLAGDNEQFF. The CDR3 region has the DNA TGTGCCATCAGTGAGGGTGGACTAGCGGGGGACAATGAGCAGTTCTTC.

This rearrangement joins TRBV2 to TRBJ2-5; no reliable D call. Looked up from germline, CDR1 is SNHLY and CDR2 is FYNNEI. V shed 8 bases and J shed 3 bases, with 7 bases lying between them. The CDR3 spans 11 residues. The chain's CDR3 is CASGQEETQYF. CDR3 DNA sequence: TGTGCCAGCGGGCAGGAAGAGACCCAGTACTTC. Looking up the rest from reference TRBV2 and TRBJ2-5 gives the full variable domain: EPEVTQTPSHQVTQMGQEVILRCVPISNHLYFYWYRQILGQKVEFLVSFYNNEISEKSEIFDDQFSVERPDGSNFTLKIRSTKLEDSAMYFCASGQEETQYFGPGTRLLVL.